This record looks at one T cell receptor beta chain sequence and its context. What antigen it recognizes has not been identified. No much larger clone exists at a distance of one base, and base qualities are not known. TCRbeta CDR3 regions were amplified from genomic DNA by means of the immunoSEQ Assay, a bias-controlled multiplex PCR. In the source study's methods: Nucleated cell counts per sample were estimated from amplification of reference gene primers within the assay. Sequence reads were collapsed and filtered to measure the absolute abundance of every unique TCRbeta CDR3 rearrangement. Productive Simpson clonality was computed per sample as the square root of Simpson's diversity index over productive rearrangements. TCRdb limited this immuneACCESS table to in-frame rearrangements with V and J called. A share of clones is missing; checked studies link under half to unresolved V genes, and the rest is unexplained. That table furnishes V, J and clone size, whereas the DNA furnished D and trimming. For this sample there are about 200,000 clones; about 80% appear just once. The ten largest account for about 6.9% of the sample.

The collaborating institutions used their own protocols to collect whole blood in K2EDTA tubes. Collaborator samples were shipped for TCRbeta analysis as frozen whole blood, isolated PBMCs, or DNA extracted from either sample type. Including cysteine and phenylalanine, the CDR3 has 12 amino acids. The DNA shown is the 36-base CDR3, in frame from base 1. V is clipped by 5 bases and J by 7 bases, and the sequence between their germline boundaries is 11 bases long. The germline V gene yields SGHNT for CDR1 and YENEEA for CDR2. This entry is derived from a study of blood T cell repertoires in COVID-19 (TCRdb year 2020). Describing the broader study: Samples from collaborators originated in the United States, Italy and Spain and spanned both the acute and convalescent phases of COVID-19. The sample metadata nearly always contained a de-identified subject ID, COVID-19 status, age in years and sex. The prospective study material was composed of cDNA or gDNA derived from T cells, B-cell-depleted T cells, or PBMCs. Samples came from the ongoing ImmuneRACE study (first 160 participants) plus 1,254 subjects from 6 global collaborators. Deeply sampled blood TCRbeta repertoires from subjects exposed to, actively infected with, or recovered from COVID-19 were included in the dataset. HLA class I and class II types, where available, came from metadata supplied by the sample provider rather than from assay-based typing. The repertoires were made available in a free public database intended to serve as a resource for research on the immune response to SARS-CoV-2.

The investigation overall reported the following: The quantity of clinical and demographic metadata differed by source and by participant and was supplied without curation.

This TCR derives from a human donor with acute or convalescent COVID-19. The donor label of this sample is uncertain. The sample consisted of peripheral blood. This chain is built from TRBV11-3 and TRBJ1-1; TRBD1 is a possible D gene, resting on 6 matching bases. The nucleotide sequence is given as TGTGCCAGCAGCGCAAGGGGGGGTGAAGCTTTCTTT. Its protein product is CASSARGGEAFF.